These 5 T cell receptor beta chains were sequenced from one sample in a study of blood T cell repertoires in COVID-19 (TCRdb year 2020). The library was obtained by the immunoSEQ multiplex PCR assay. TCRdb retrieved this table from immuneACCESS and kept in-frame rearrangements only. Not all clones are present; in checked studies, unresolved V genes account for under half, and no reason is known for the remainder. The sample includes roughly 150,000 clones, with 89% observed a single time. The biggest ten clones account for about 2.6% of the sample. What was sequenced was peripheral blood. These receptors were collected from a man aged 60 to 75 with acute or convalescent COVID-19.

This chain uses TRBV5-1 with TRBJ2-7; D is unclear. V lost 1 base, J lost 3 bases, and 8 bases lay in between. This CDR3 is 13 amino acids long. In germline, CDR1 is SGHRS, CDR2 YFSETQ. The CDR3 sequence is CASSLTSYYEQYF. In DNA form, the CDR3 reads TGCGCCAGCAGCTTGACAAGTTACTACGAGCAGTACTTC.

The chain recombines TRBV7-2 with TRBJ1-2; D is undetermined. This CDR3 is 16 amino acids long. The germline V gene has CDR1 SGHTA and CDR2 FQGNSA. The V end was cut by 6 bases, the J end by 1 base, with 18 bases between. The chain's CDR3 is CASSPGRGSFNYGYTF. Written as DNA, the CDR3 is TGTGCCAGCAGTCCTGGGAGAGGAAGCTTTAACTATGGCTACACCTTC.

The chain joins TRBV9 to TRBJ2-2; TRBD1 aligns across 12 bases. Germline assignment: CDR1 SGDLS and CDR2 YYNGEE. J gave up 11 bases and V 3 bases, and 8 bases lay outside the gene matches. This CDR3 is built from 15 residues. CDR3 DNA: TGTGCCAGCAGCGCCGTCCCGGGACAGGGGGCAGAGCTGTTTTTT. As protein: CASSAVPGQGAELFF.

This chain joins TRBV11-3 and TRBJ2-2, with 8 bases that match TRBD1. The CDR3 contains 15 residues. Trimming took 1 base from V and 3 from J; bases not matched to a gene: 1. Germline CDR1 is SGHNT and CDR2 is YENEEA. Here the CDR3 DNA reads TGTGCCAGCAGCTTAGGACAGGGGTACACCGGGGAGCTGTTTTTT. It yields the protein CASSLGQGYTGELFF. The full variable domain, its missing parts supplied by reference TRBV11-3 and TRBJ2-2, is EAGVVQSPRYKIIEKKQPVAFWCNPISGHNTLYWYLQNLGQGPELLIRYENEEAVDDSQLPKDRFSAERLKGVDSTLKIQPAELGDSAVYLCASSLGQGYTGELFFGEGSRLTVL.

This chain links TRBV18 with TRBJ1-1, with TRBD1 matching over 9 bases. From germline, CDR1 is KGHSH and CDR2 LQKENI. The CDR3 has 15 amino acids. J was trimmed by 1 base and V by 5 bases; bases with no gene match: 5. The CDR3 sequence: CASSGTGPKNTEAFF. The CDR3 DNA follows: TGTGCCAGCTCAGGGACAGGGCCAAAGAACACTGAAGCTTTCTTT.